Here is one T cell receptor beta chain with its context. Its matching antigen is unknown. Sequence at one end of the junction differs from germline and may be a read error. CDR1 is GTSNPN and CDR2 is SVGIG in the germline V gene (reference sequence). This CDR3 is built from 17 residues. Treatment specified: roughly 10-day PBMC culture with coronavirus spike peptide pools or control peptides (ViraFEST assay). Each well held over 1.5 million PBMCs in IL-2 (about 10 IU/ml) medium with about 10 ug/ml peptide pools. These data are taken from a study of vaccination and CD4 T cells after COVID-19. Study overall: For control cultures, the treatment was a CEFX pool, an HIV-1 Nef pool, or no peptide. Overall study findings and caveats: With convalescent patients, a median roughly 83% of reactive clones emerged solely after vaccination.

With the Oncomine TCR Beta short-read assay, DNA from cultured CD4+ T cells was sequenced. TCRdb called the PCR reads again in MiXCR, with one record for every CDR3 protein. The sample shows tens of thousands of distinct CDR3 sequences, 67% of them seen only once. The sequence was collected from a human donor who received a COVID-19 vaccine. The V call is TRBV30, the J call TRBJ1-3, with D uncertain. The sample consisted of CD4+ T cells from blood, cultured in vitro, taken after SARS-CoV-2 vaccination. The CDR3 bases are TGTGCCCGGAGTCCCCAAGGAGATCTTCGCTCTGGAAACACCATATATTTT. Translation: CARSPQGDLRSGNTIYF. Full variable domain (missing parts from reference TRBV30 and TRBJ1-3): SQTIHQWPATLVQPVGSPLSLECTVEGTSNPNLYWYRQAAGRGLQLLFYSVGIGQISSEVPQNLSASRPQDRQFILSSKKLLLSDSGFYLCARSPQGDLRSGNTIYFGEGSWLTVV.